The clone carrying this TCR beta chain has only a few counts. This sample stems from a study of blood T cell repertoires in COVID-19. Study-wide context: The study counted Cohort 3 donors as recovered given two negative PCRs, clearance, or symptom resolution.

Libraries were prepared by immunoSEQ multiplex PCR; TCRdb keeps only in-frame clonotypes and omits some of them. This table holds 330,000 or so clones, 80% to 90% found once. The CDR3 loop spans 13 amino acids. Germline-derived CDR1 and CDR2 are MNHEY and SVGAGI. The J segment lost 2 bases and the V segment lost 9 bases, leaving 3 bases of the junction unmatched. This clonotype was obtained from a middle-aged man in a cohort exposed to, infected with or recovered from COVID-19 (not recorded which). Source material: PBMCs or T cells enriched from blood (not recorded which). The chain has TRBV6-5 and TRBJ1-5; 8 bases line up with TRBD1. CDR3: CASGQGGNQPQHF. The CDR3 region has the DNA TGTGCCAGTGGACAGGGAGGCAATCAGCCCCAGCATTTT.